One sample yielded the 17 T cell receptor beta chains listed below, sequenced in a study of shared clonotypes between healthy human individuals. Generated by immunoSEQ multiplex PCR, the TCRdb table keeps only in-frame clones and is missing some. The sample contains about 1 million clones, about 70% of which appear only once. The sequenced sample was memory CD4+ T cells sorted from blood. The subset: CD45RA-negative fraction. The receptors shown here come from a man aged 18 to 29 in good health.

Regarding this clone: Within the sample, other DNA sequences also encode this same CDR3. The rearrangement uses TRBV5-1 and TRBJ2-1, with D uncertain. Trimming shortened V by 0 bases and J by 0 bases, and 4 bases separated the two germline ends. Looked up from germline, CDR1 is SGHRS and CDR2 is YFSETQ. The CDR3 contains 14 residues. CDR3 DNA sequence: TGCGCCAGCAGCTTGGGCAGCTCCTACAATGAGCAGTTCTTC. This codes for CASSLGSSYNEQFF.

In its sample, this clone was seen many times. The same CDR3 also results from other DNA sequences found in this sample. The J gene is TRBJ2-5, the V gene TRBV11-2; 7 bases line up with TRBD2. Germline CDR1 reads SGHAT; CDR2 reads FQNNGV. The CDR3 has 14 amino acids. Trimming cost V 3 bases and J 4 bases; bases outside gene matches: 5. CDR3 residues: CASSFGGRRETQYF. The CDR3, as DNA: TGTGCCAGCAGCTTTGGCGGGAGAAGAGAGACCCAGTACTTC.

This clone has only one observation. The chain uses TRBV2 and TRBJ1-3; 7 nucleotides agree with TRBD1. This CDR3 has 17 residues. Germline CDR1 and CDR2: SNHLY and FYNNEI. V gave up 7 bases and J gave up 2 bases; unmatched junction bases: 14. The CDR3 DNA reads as TGTGCCAGCAACCCAGCCGGGACAGACTTAACTGGAAACACCATATATTTT. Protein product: CASNPAGTDLTGNTIYF.

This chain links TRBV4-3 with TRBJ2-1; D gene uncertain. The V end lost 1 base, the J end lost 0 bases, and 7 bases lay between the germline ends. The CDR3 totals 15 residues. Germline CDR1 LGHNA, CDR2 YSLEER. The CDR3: CASSQATASYNEQFF. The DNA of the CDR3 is TGCGCCAGCAGCCAAGCAACTGCCTCCTACAATGAGCAGTTCTTC.

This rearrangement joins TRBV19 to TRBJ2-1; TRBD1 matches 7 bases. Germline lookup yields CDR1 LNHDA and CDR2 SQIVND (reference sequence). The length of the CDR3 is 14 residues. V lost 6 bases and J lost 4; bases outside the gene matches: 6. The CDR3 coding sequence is TGTGCCAGTAGGTCTGAGGGACAGTACAATGAGCAGTTCTTC. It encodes CASRSEGQYNEQFF.

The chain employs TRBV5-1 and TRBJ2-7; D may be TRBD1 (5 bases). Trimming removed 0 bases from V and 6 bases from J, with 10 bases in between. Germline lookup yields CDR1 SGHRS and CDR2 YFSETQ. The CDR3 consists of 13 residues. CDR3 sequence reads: CASSLVAGLEQYF. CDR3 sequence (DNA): TGCGCCAGCAGCTTGGTGGCAGGGCTCGAGCAGTACTTC.

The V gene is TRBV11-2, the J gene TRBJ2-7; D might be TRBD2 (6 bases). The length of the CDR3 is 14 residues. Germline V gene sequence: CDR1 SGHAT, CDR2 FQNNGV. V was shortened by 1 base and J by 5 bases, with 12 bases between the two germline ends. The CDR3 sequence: CASSLGSGANEQYF. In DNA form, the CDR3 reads TGTGCCAGCAGCTTAGGCTCGGGAGCCAACGAGCAGTACTTC.

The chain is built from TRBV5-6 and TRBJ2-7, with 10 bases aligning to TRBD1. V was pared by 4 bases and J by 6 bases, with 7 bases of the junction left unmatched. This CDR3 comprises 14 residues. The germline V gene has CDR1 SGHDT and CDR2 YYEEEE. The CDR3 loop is CASSPPGQGTEQYF. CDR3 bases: TGTGCCAGCAGCCCCCCGGGACAGGGGACCGAGCAGTACTTC.

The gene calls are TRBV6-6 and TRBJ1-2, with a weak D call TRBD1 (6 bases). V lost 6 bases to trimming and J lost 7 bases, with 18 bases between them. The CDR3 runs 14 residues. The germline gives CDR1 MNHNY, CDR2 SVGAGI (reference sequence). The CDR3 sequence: CASSPWTVGIGYTF. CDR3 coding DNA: TGTGCCAGCAGCCCCTGGACAGTGGGGATTGGCTACACCTTC.

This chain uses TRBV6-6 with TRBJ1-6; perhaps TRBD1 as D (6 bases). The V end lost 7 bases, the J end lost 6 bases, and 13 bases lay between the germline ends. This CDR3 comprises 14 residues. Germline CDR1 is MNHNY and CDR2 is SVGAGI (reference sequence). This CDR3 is CASNSGTSNSPLHF. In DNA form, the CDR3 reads TGTGCCAGCAACTCCGGGACAAGTAATTCACCCCTCCACTTT.

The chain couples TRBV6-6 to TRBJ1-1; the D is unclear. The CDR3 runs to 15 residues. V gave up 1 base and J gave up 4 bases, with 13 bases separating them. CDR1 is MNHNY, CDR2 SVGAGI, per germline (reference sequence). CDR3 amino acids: CASSYFSAPRTEAFF. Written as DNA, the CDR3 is TGTGCCAGCAGTTACTTTTCGGCGCCGCGCACTGAAGCTTTCTTT.

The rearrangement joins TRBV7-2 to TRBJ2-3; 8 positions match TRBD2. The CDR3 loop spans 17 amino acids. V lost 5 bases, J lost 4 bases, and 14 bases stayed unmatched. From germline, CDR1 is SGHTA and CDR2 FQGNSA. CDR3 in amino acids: CASSKNPGGAFPDTQYF. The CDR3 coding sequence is TGTGCCAGCAGCAAAAACCCGGGGGGGGCTTTCCCAGATACGCAGTATTTT.

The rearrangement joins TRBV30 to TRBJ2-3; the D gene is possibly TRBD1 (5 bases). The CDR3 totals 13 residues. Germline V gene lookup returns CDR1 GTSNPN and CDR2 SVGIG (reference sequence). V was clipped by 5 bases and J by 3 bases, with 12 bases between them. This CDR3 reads CAWQGAWTDTQYF. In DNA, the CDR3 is TGTGCCTGGCAGGGTGCGTGGACAGATACGCAGTATTTT.

The CDR3 region is CASSTGQPGVEQYF. The CDR3 DNA reads as TGTGCCAGCAGCACGGGACAGCCCGGCGTGGAGCAGTACTTC. The chain has TRBV6-5 and TRBJ2-7, with 7 bases fitting TRBD1. The CDR3 extends over 14 amino acids. Trimming removed 6 bases from V and 7 bases from J; junction bases left unmatched: 12. Germline V gene data show CDR1 as MNHEY and CDR2 as SVGAGI.

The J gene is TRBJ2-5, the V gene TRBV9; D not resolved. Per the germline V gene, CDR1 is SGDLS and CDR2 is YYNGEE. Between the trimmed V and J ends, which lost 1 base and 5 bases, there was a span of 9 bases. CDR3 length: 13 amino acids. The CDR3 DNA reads TGTGCCAGCAGCGTAAAGGGTCAGGAGACCCAGTACTTC. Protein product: CASSVKGQETQYF.

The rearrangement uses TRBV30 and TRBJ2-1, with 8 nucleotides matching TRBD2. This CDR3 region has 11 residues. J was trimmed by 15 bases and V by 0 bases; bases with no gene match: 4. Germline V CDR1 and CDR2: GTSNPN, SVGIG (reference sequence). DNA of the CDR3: TGTGCCTGGAGTGTAGGGACTAGGCCGTTCTTC. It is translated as CAWSVGTRPFF.

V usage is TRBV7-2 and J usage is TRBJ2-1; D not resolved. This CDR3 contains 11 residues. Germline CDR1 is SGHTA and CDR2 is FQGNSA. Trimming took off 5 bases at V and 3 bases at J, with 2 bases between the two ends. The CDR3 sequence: CASSGYNEQFF. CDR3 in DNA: TGTGCCAGCAGCGGCTACAATGAGCAGTTCTTC. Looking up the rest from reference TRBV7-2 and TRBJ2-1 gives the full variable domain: GAGVSQSPSNKVTEKGKDVELRCDPISGHTALYWYRQSLGQGLEFLIYFQGNSAPDKSGLPSDRFSAERTGGSVSTLTIQRTQQEDSAVYLCASSGYNEQFFGPGTRLTVL.